This is a list of T cell receptor beta chains from one sample in a study of PD-L1 blockade in urothelial cancer. Profiled with immunoSEQ multiplex PCR; TCRdb holds only in-frame clones, not every one. The sample shows 80,000 to 90,000 clones, 85% to 90% of them seen only once. The sample in question was PBMCs, obtained around atezolizumab (anti-PD-L1) treatment. These receptors all come from a man aged 55 to 70 with urothelial cancer. The CDR3 runs from the conserved cysteine through the conserved F or W. The D gene is left open where the match is weak. Some rows mark clone size as missing; the rest say once, few, many or name a class of expanded clone.

V gene: TRBV14; D gene: -; clone size: -; J gene: TRBJ2-1; CDR3 protein: CASSQGTGRAYNEQFF; CDR3 DNA: TGTGCCAGCAGCCAGGGGACTGGCAGAGCGTACAATGAGCAGTTCTTC
V gene: TRBV13; D gene: TRBD1; clone size: -; J gene: TRBJ1-2; CDR3 protein: CASRPPGQGFYYGYTF; CDR3 DNA: TGTGCCAGCAGGCCCCCGGGACAGGGTTTTTACTATGGCTACACCTTC
V gene: TRBV7-9; D gene: TRBD2; clone size: -; J gene: TRBJ2-7; CDR3 protein: CASTTSGGVHEQYF; CDR3 DNA: TGTGCCAGCACTACCTCGGGGGGAGTCCACGAGCAGTACTTC
V gene: TRBV28; D gene: TRBD2; clone size: -; J gene: TRBJ2-1; CDR3 protein: CASSTAGAGGKNEQFF; CDR3 DNA: TGTGCCAGCAGTACGGCCGGGGCGGGGGGTAAGAATGAGCAGTTCTTC
V gene: TRBV7-3; D gene: TRBD1; clone size: -; J gene: TRBJ2-6; CDR3 protein: CASSLRGQGSLSGANVLTF; CDR3 DNA: TGTGCCAGCAGCCTGAGGGGACAGGGTAGCCTCTCTGGGGCCAACGTCCTGACTTTC
V gene: TRBV2; D gene: TRBD1; clone size: -; J gene: TRBJ2-1; CDR3 protein: CASSFDRGVYNEQFF; CDR3 DNA: TGTGCCAGCAGCTTTGACAGGGGAGTATACAATGAGCAGTTCTTC
V gene: TRBV9; D gene: TRBD1; clone size: -; J gene: TRBJ1-3; CDR3 protein: CASSAKQGHSGNTIYF; CDR3 DNA: TGTGCCAGCAGCGCCAAACAGGGGCACTCTGGAAACACCATATATTTT
V gene: TRBV27; D gene: TRBD1; clone size: -; J gene: TRBJ1-2; CDR3 protein: CASRRDPGQGVYGYTF; CDR3 DNA: TGTGCCAGCAGACGGGATCCGGGACAGGGGGTCTATGGCTACACCTTC
V gene: TRBV18; D gene: TRBD1; clone size: once; J gene: TRBJ1-2; CDR3 protein: CATSGDRTANYGYTF; CDR3 DNA: TGTGCCACCTCCGGGGACAGGACAGCGAACTATGGCTACACCTTC
V gene: TRBV18; D gene: TRBD2; clone size: -; J gene: TRBJ2-7; CDR3 protein: CASSPQGLAGGYSYEQYF; CDR3 DNA: TGTGCCAGCTCACCGCAGGGACTAGCGGGGGGCTACTCCTACGAGCAGTACTTC
V gene: TRBV9; D gene: TRBD1; clone size: -; J gene: TRBJ1-3; CDR3 protein: CASSVQGGPTGNTIYF; CDR3 DNA: TGTGCCAGCAGCGTTCAGGGGGGACCCACTGGAAACACCATATATTTT
V gene: TRBV5-1; D gene: -; clone size: -; J gene: TRBJ2-3; CDR3 protein: CASSGVAGGTDTQYF; CDR3 DNA: TGCGCCAGCAGCGGGGTGGCAGGGGGCACAGATACGCAGTATTTT
V gene: TRBV27; D gene: -; clone size: -; J gene: TRBJ1-4; CDR3 protein: CASRVGPSKSRGKLFF; CDR3 DNA: TGTGCCAGCAGGGTAGGCCCATCGAAAAGTCGCGGAAAACTGTTTTTT